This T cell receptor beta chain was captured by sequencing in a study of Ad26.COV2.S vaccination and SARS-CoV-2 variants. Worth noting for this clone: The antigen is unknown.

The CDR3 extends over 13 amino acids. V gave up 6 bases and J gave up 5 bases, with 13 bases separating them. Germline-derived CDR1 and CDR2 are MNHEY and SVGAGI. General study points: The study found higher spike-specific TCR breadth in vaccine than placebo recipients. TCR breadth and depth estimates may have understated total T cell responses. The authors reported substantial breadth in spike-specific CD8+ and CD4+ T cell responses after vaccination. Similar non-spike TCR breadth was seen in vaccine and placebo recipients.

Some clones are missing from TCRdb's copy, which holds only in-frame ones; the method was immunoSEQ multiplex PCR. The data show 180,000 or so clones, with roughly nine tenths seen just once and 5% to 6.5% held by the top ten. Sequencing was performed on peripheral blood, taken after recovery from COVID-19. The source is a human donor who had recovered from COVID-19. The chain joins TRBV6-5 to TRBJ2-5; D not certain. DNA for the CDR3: TGTGCCAGCAGATCCCCGGGCCGGGAGACCCAGTACTTC. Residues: CASRSPGRETQYF.